Listed below are T cell receptor beta chains from one sample, sequenced in a study of cytomegalovirus exposure and HLA in healthy donors. The data were produced by immunoSEQ multiplex PCR, yet TCRdb's version contains in-frame clones alone and is incomplete. The table records around 150,000 clones, almost 80% of them present only once. The specimen was PBMCs. The receptor source for this set is a woman aged 45-65 years in good health and CMV-seropositive. CDR3s include the opening cysteine and the closing phenylalanine or tryptophan. A D gene is named only where the DNA matches it firmly. Where a row states a size, it is once, few, many or the class of an expanded clone; other rows omit it.

>TRBJ2-7|TRBV7-2|.|TRBD2
TGTGCCAGCAGCTTAAGGGGTAGCGGGAGAAACGAGCAGTACTTC
CASSLRGSGRNEQYF
>TRBJ2-1|TRBV2|.|TRBD2
TGTGCCAGCAGTGTCCAAGCGGGAGCACCGCAGTTCTTC
CASSVQAGAPQFF
>TRBJ2-2|TRBV11-2|.|TRBD2
TGTGCCAGCAGCTTACTAGCGGGAGATCAAACCGGGGAGCTGTTTTTT
CASSLLAGDQTGELFF
>TRBJ2-5|TRBV5-4|.|TRBD2
TGTGCCAGCAGTTTCCCTAGCGGGGGGGAACAAGAGACCCAGTACTTC
CASSFPSGGEQETQYF
>TRBJ2-7|TRBV6-6|.|.
TGTGCCAGCAACGAATCCCCGGGACACCGGTTCAGTGAGCAGTACTTC
CASNESPGHRFSEQYF
>TRBJ2-7|TRBV5-6|once|TRBD1
TGTGCCAGCAGCTTGGGACAGGGAACGAACGAGCAGTACTTC
CASSLGQGTNEQYF
>TRBJ1-5|TRBV10-2|few|.
TGCGCCAGCCTTGACAGCCCCAATCAGCCCCAGCATTTT
CASLDSPNQPQHF
>TRBJ2-1|TRBV9|.|TRBD2
TGTGCCAGCAGCACAAACCCTGGACTAGCGGGAGCCCGAAGCTCCTACAATGAGCAGTTCTTC
CASSTNPGLAGARSSYNEQFF
>TRBJ2-2|TRBV2|.|TRBD1
TGTGCCAGCGTGGAGGACAGGGGTGTTACCGGGGAGCTGTTTTTT
CASVEDRGVTGELFF
>TRBJ2-5|TRBV18|.|.
TGTGCCAGCTCACCGGGCGGGGAGACCCAGTACTTC
CASSPGGETQYF
>TRBJ2-7|TRBV28|.|.
TGTGCCAGCAGTTTCGGGGTCACCGACGGCTACGAGCAGTACTTC
CASSFGVTDGYEQYF
>TRBJ1-2|TRBV6-5|.|.
TGTGCCGTTGGGGGAGGTCTATATGGCTACACCTTC
CAVGGGLYGYTF
>TRBJ2-1|TRBV5-1|.|TRBD2
TGCGCCAGCAGCTTAAGACTAGCGGGGGCCGATGAGCAGTTCTTC
CASSLRLAGADEQFF
>TRBJ2-2|TRBV28|.|.
TGTGCCAGCAGTTACGGGTGGTCAGGGTCGGTCGGGGAGCTGTTTTTT
CASSYGWSGSVGELFF
>TRBJ2-1|TRBV6-7|few|.
TGTGCCAGCAGTTACCGGGAGAGACGGGGCTCCTACAATGAGCAGTTCTTC
CASSYRERRGSYNEQFF
>TRBJ2-1|TRBV7-9|.|.
TGTGCCAGCGAAACCGACGGGGTAAGCTCCTACAATGAGCAGTTCTTC
CASETDGVSSYNEQFF
>TRBJ2-7|TRBV5-6|.|TRBD1
TGTGCCAGCAGCATAAACAGGGGAGAGCAGTACTTC
CASSINRGEQYF
>TRBJ1-5|TRBV6-1|.|TRBD1
TGTGCCAGCAGTATAGACAGGGGTGGCAATCAGCCCCAGCATTTT
CASSIDRGGNQPQHF
>TRBJ2-1|TRBV7-7|.|TRBD2
TGTGCTAGCAGCCAGGATAGCGGGAACTACAATGAGCAGTTCTTC
CASSQDSGNYNEQFF
>TRBJ2-1|TRBV29-1|.|.
TGCAGCGTGGAACGCAGCTCCTACAATGAGCAGTTCTTC
CSVERSSYNEQFF
>TRBJ1-5|TRBV2|.|.
TGTGCCAGCGGAGGGGTGGGAAATCAGCCCCAGCATTTT
CASGGVGNQPQHF
>TRBJ2-7|TRBV2|few|.
TGTGCCAGCAGTCAGGGATACTACGAGCAGTACTTC
CASSQGYYEQYF
>TRBJ1-2|TRBV4-3|once|.
TGCGCCAGCAGCTCAGACCTCGCACGGGGTTATGGCTACACCTTC
CASSSDLARGYGYTF
>TRBJ2-5|TRBV7-9|.|TRBD2
TGTGCCAGCAGTAGTAGACTAGCGGGAAAGGAGACCCAGTACTTC
CASSSRLAGKETQYF
>TRBJ2-3|TRBV5-4|.|.
TGTGCCAGCAGCCCCCCCGGGAAACGATCTAGCACAGATACGCAGTATTTT
CASSPPGKRSSTDTQYF
>TRBJ1-1|TRBV11-2|few|.
TGTGCCAGCAGCCCGTTGAACACTGAAGCTTTCTTT
CASSPLNTEAFF
>TRBJ1-1|TRBV5-8|.|TRBD1
TGTGCCAGCAGCCACAGGGGGCGAGGCACTGAAGCTTTCTTT
CASSHRGRGTEAFF
>TRBJ2-7|TRBV11-2|once|.
TGTGCCAGCAGCCGCTCGACATCCTACGAGCAGTACTTC
CASSRSTSYEQYF
>TRBJ1-2|TRBV6-5|.|.
TGTGCCAGCAGTTACTCCGCAGGCTATGGCTACACCTTC
CASSYSAGYGYTF
>TRBJ2-7|TRBV4-3|.|TRBD1
TGCGCCAGCAGCCAACAAACGACAGGGCGCGGGTACGAGCAGTACTTC
CASSQQTTGRGYEQYF
>TRBJ2-2|TRBV4-1|.|TRBD2
TGCGCCAGCAGCCAACAACCTTCGGGGGGGCAGACCGGGGAGCTGTTTTTT
CASSQQPSGGQTGELFF
>TRBJ2-7|TRBV27|.|.
TGTGCCAGCAGTTTTAGGGGCCACGAGCAGTACTTC
CASSFRGHEQYF
>TRBJ1-2|TRBV7-2|.|.
TGTGCCAGCAGCCGGGGGGCCAGGGCGCACACCTTC
CASSRGARAHTF
>TRBJ2-5|TRBV6-6|.|.
TGTGCCAGCAGATCTAGACAAGAGACCCAGTACTTC
CASRSRQETQYF
>TRBJ2-2|TRBV7-9|few|TRBD2
TGTGCCAGCAGTTCGAGCGGTAGCGGGAGAACCGGGGAGCTGTTTTTT
CASSSSGSGRTGELFF
>TRBJ2-7|TRBV27|.|.
TGTGCCAGCAGTTCTCTCTACGAGCAGTACTTC
CASSSLYEQYF
>TRBJ2-1|TRBV5-1|.|TRBD1
TGCGCCAGCAGCTTGGGACAGGGGGCCTACAATGAGCAGTTCTTC
CASSLGQGAYNEQFF
>TRBJ1-2|TRBV25-1|.|.
TGTGCCAGCAGTTTTCAGGACACCCTCTATGGCTACACCTTC
CASSFQDTLYGYTF
>TRBJ2-1|TRBV4-1|.|.
TGCGCCAGCAGCCAAGACGGGTCCCCCTACAATGAGCAGTTCTTC
CASSQDGSPYNEQFF
>TRBJ1-1|TRBV7-6|.|.
TGTGCCAGCAGCCGTGGACAGTCAGTTACTGAAGCTTTCTTT
CASSRGQSVTEAFF
>TRBJ1-1|TRBV7-2|.|.
TGTGCCAGCAGCCCGGGACTCTTCACTGAAGCTTTCTTT
CASSPGLFTEAFF
>TRBJ2-5|TRBV11-2|.|.
TGTGCCAGCAGCTTAGAGCGTGAGACCCAGTACTTC
CASSLERETQYF
>TRBJ2-1|TRBV7-6|once|.
TGTGCCAGCAGCTGGGCCGGAATCAATGAGCAGTTCTTC
CASSWAGINEQFF
>TRBJ1-5|TRBV6-1|.|TRBD1
TGTGCCAGCAGTGAAGCGACAGGGTTGGGCAATCAGCCCCAGCATTTT
CASSEATGLGNQPQHF
>TRBJ2-5|TRBV29-1|few|.
TGCAGCGTTTCCGGGGGAGAGACCCAGTACTTC
CSVSGGETQYF
>TRBJ2-7|TRBV7-2|.|.
TGTGCCAGCAGTCGGTCAGGGGACGAGCAGTACTTC
CASSRSGDEQYF
>TRBJ2-3|TRBV9|.|TRBD2
TGTGCCAGCAGCCCCCCGGTAGGGCGGGGGGGGCGGGATACGCAGTATTTT
CASSPPVGRGGRDTQYF
>TRBJ1-1|TRBV28|.|TRBD1
TGTGCCAGCAGTTTGGGGGGGGACAGGGGGCAAGCTTTCTTT
CASSLGGDRGQAFF
>TRBJ2-2|TRBV28|.|.
TGTGCCAGCAGTCCACTCAACTCGGGGACCGGGGAGCTGTTTTTT
CASSPLNSGTGELFF